This entry describes one T cell receptor beta chain. This clonotype was counted ten times or more. The clone's antigen remains unknown. Base-call qualities are not available, and no considerably larger clone is one nucleotide away. The CDR3 starts with the cysteine, ends with the phenylalanine, and has 15 residues. The read is trimmed to its CDR3 DNA, 45 bases read in frame from base 1. V was cut back by 5 bases and J by 3 bases, leaving a gap of 16 bases between them. CDR1 MDHEN and CDR2 SYDVKM are derived from the germline V gene. Preparation of the library involved multiplex PCR. TCRdb lists the instrument as Illumina HiSeq 4000. iRepertoire HTBI primers and Arm-PCR amplification of CDR3 regions were used to construct TCR beta libraries. PCR products were gel purified before sequencing. The source study handled its data this way. A total of roughly 58 TRBV and 14 TRBJ segments were identified across samples and were used for gene usage analysis of CDR3 amino acid clonotypes. Filtered high-quality paired reads were merged into contigs using COPE and FqMerger. BLAST was used to align contigs to IMGT TRBV, TRBD and TRBJ reference genes, and CDR3 was defined according to IMGT. Clonotypes above 0.1% frequency were classified as highly expanded clones. Repertoire diversity was measured by Shannon entropy, and V-J evenness by the Gini coefficient. Public clonotypes were defined as clonotypes shared by more than one individual. TCRdb reprocessing: public reads trimmed at Q25 with fastp, clones called with MiXCR, in-frame beta chains kept. Entries are consolidated by CDR3 protein sequence, retaining the most common genes and DNA. V and J calls and clone size were set by TCRdb, not the authors. The table for this sample lists approximately 360,000 distinct CDR3 sequences; less than 30% of them were counted only once. Jointly, the top ten make up less than 30% of the sample.

Interpreted using the paper, the time point label stands for: persistent/refractory GD, antithyroid drugs over 5 years with positive TRAb. For both TCR sequencing and RNA sequencing, RNA was extracted from PBMCs using TRIzol. The diagnosis of Graves' disease was made according to American Thyroid Association guidelines. The patients came from an endocrinology department in Xi'an, China. Each patient gave 8.5 to 9.5 milliliters of peripheral blood, collected in an EDTA anticoagulant tube. Ficoll Paque Plus density gradient separation was used to isolate PBMCs, and no additional T cell sorting was done. An Agilent 2100 Bioanalyzer and agarose gel were used to check RNA quality, and a NanoDrop 2000 was used to measure RNA concentration. The sample originates from a study of regulatory T cells in long-lasting Graves disease (dated by TCRdb to 2020 to 2022). About the study as a whole: To count as having persistent Graves' disease, a patient had to have received antithyroid drug treatment for over 5 years with TSH receptor autoantibodies remaining persistently positive. A total of around 35 samples were covered by TCR sequencing, comprising some 13 persistent and approximately 20 newly diagnosed Graves' disease patients. Peripheral blood TCR sequencing and RNA sequencing compared persistent Graves' disease patients with newly diagnosed Graves' disease patients. Antithyroid drugs had been taken for 10 to 13 years on average by persistent Graves' disease patients in the clinical cohort. The study took place in China and was registered as a clinical trial.

Broader findings and caveats from the paper: TRBV28, TRBJ1-2 and TRBJ2-5 were preferentially used in persistent disease, while TRBV20-1 and TRBJ2-1 were favored in newly diagnosed disease. Sequencing and analysis were limited to the TCR beta chain. Peripheral blood alone was examined, since thyroid tissue, which constituted the primary lesion, could not be accessed. As a limitation, the authors acknowledged that the small sample size may reduce accuracy. Compared with newly diagnosed patients, patients with persistent Graves' disease had lower TCR Shannon entropy and fewer highly expanded clones, which suggests clonal expansion. Persistent patients shared more public clonotypes among themselves (around 2,500) than newly diagnosed patients did (approximately 970).

The clonotype was recovered from a woman between 40 and 55 years old with Graves disease. Donor details come from another sample of the same person, matched by shared clones. The source material was peripheral blood mononuclear cells (PBMCs), sampled when the disease was refractory, from a patient treated with antithyroid drugs. The chain uses TRBV28 and TRBJ1-1, with a tentative D gene TRBD1 over 5 matching bases. CDR3 sequence: CASSPSRGSHTEAFF. The base sequence is TGTGCCAGCAGTCCCTCGCGGGGCAGCCACACTGAAGCTTTCTTT.